Listed below are T cell receptor beta chains from one sample, sequenced in a study of control samples from healthy donors and cancer patients. Assay used: immunoSEQ multiplex PCR; TCRdb lists only in-frame clones, some missing. This table holds about 200,000 clones, about nine tenths found once. The sequenced sample was blood. The receptors here all came from a man younger than 40 in good health. CDR3s include the opening cysteine and the closing phenylalanine or tryptophan. D genes are given only for firm matches. Expanded clones are given a class, and other clones once, few, many or no size at all.

D gene | J gene | V gene | clone size | CDR3 DNA | CDR3 protein
. | TRBJ2-1 | TRBV2 | . | TGTGCCAACTCCCTCCGGGACGGATCCTACAATGAGCAGTTCTTC | CANSLRDGSYNEQFF
. | TRBJ2-1 | TRBV5-1 | . | TGCGCCAGCAGCTTGACAGGTGGTAACAATGAGCAGTTCTTC | CASSLTGGNNEQFF
. | TRBJ1-6 | TRBV15 | . | TGTGCCACCAGCAGAGGTGGAGGGGGAGGATCACCCCTCCACTTT | CATSRGGGGGSPLHF
. | TRBJ1-1 | TRBV29-1 | . | TGCAGCGTTGAAGACAACACTGAAGCTTTCTTT | CSVEDNTEAFF
. | TRBJ1-1 | TRBV20-1 | . | TGCAGTGCTAGTGCCGGCCCTGAAGCTTTCTTT | CSASAGPEAFF
. | TRBJ2-1 | TRBV27 | . | TGTGCCAGCGCCTTACTAACCGGTCCAATTGAGCAGTTCTTC | CASALLTGPIEQFF
. | TRBJ1-1 | TRBV21-1 | . | TGTGCCAGCAGCACGGGCAGCTCTGAAGCTTTCTTT | CASSTGSSEAFF
TRBD2 | TRBJ2-1 | TRBV6-4 | . | TGTGCCAGCAGTGGCTCGGGACTAGGGCACAATGAGCAGTTCTTC | CASSGSGLGHNEQFF
. | TRBJ1-5 | TRBV18 | . | TGTGCCAGCTCACCGCGAGGGGCGAGCAATCAGCCCCAGCATTTT | CASSPRGASNQPQHF
. | TRBJ2-5 | TRBV24-1 | . | TGTGCCACCAGTGATAGCAACAACCAAGAGACCCAGTACTTC | CATSDSNNQETQYF
. | TRBJ2-7 | TRBV4-1 | . | TGCGCCAGCAGCCAAGGACTTTCGGGCGCGAGCTCCTACGAGCAGTACTTC | CASSQGLSGASSYEQYF
. | TRBJ1-5 | TRBV6-5 | . | TGTGCCAGCAGACGCGAAGACCAGCCCCAGCATTTT | CASRREDQPQHF
TRBD1 | TRBJ2-7 | TRBV5-1 | . | TGCGCCAGCAGCTTTGACAGGGGAACCACCTACGAGCAGTACTTC | CASSFDRGTTYEQYF
TRBD2 | TRBJ2-1 | TRBV4-1 | . | TGCGCCAGCAGCCAAGTGGAAGGACTAGCGGGGGACCACTCCTACAATGAGCAGTTCTTC | CASSQVEGLAGDHSYNEQFF
TRBD2 | TRBJ2-3 | TRBV3-1/TRBV3-2 | . | TGTGCCAGCAGCCATCCGGGGGGGCCCGCAGATACGCAGTATTTT | CASSHPGGPADTQYF
. | TRBJ1-5 | TRBV4-1 | . | TGCGCCAGCAGCCACATGCTTTATAGCAATCAGCCCCAGCATTTT | CASSHMLYSNQPQHF
. | TRBJ1-2 | TRBV9 | . | TGTGCCAGCAGCGCGCCTCGGTCCTATGGCTACACCTTC | CASSAPRSYGYTF
. | TRBJ2-1 | TRBV7-2 | . | TGTGCCAGCAGCTTAGCCCGGGACAATGAGCAGTTCTTC | CASSLARDNEQFF
. | TRBJ1-3 | TRBV6-6 | . | TGTGCCAGCAGTTACTCGAGCGGTGGAAACACCATATATTTT | CASSYSSGGNTIYF
. | TRBJ1-1 | TRBV2 | once | TGTGCCACCCAACCGAGTCTGCAGAACACTGAAGCTTTCTTT | CATQPSLQNTEAFF
. | TRBJ1-3 | TRBV4-1 | few | TGCGCCAGCAGCCAATGGAGAGAGGAGGCCATATATTTT | CASSQWREEAIYF
TRBD1 | TRBJ2-5 | TRBV5-1 | . | TGCGCCAGCAGCTTGCCCGGGACAGGGCAACAAGAGACCCAGTACTTC | CASSLPGTGQQETQYF
. | TRBJ1-6 | TRBV6-5 | . | TGTGCCAGCAAGGAGGACGGTAATTCACCCCTCCACTTT | CASKEDGNSPLHF
. | TRBJ2-7 | TRBV6-1 | . | TGTGCCAGCAGTGATCCGGACGGCTACTCCTACGAGCAGTACTTC | CASSDPDGYSYEQYF
. | TRBJ2-1 | TRBV7-2 | . | TGTGCCAGCACCCTAAGAAGGACAGCCTCCTACAATGAGCAGTTCTTC | CASTLRRTASYNEQFF
. | TRBJ2-1 | TRBV6-4 | . | TGTGCCAGCAGCAATTACAATGAGCAGTTCTTC | CASSNYNEQFF
TRBD1 | TRBJ1-5 | TRBV4-2 | . | TGTGCCAGCAGCCAAGAATTGTCGAGCGGCGGGACAGGGGCCGCCGGGAATCAGCCCCAGCATTTT | CASSQELSSGGTGAAGNQPQHF
. | TRBJ1-1 | TRBV2 | . | TGTGCCAGCAGTAGGGACTCGATGAACACTGAAGCTTTCTTT | CASSRDSMNTEAFF
TRBD1 | TRBJ1-2 | TRBV3-1/TRBV3-2 | . | TGTGCCAGCAGCCGTTCGACAGGGCACGAAGTTGGCTACACCTTC | CASSRSTGHEVGYTF
TRBD1 | TRBJ1-3 | TRBV28 | . | TGTGCCAGCAGTTCGGTGTCAGGGGGCACCTCTGGAAACACCATATATTTT | CASSSVSGGTSGNTIYF
. | TRBJ1-4 | TRBV9 | once | TGTGCCAGCAGCGTAGCTACGGGGCTTGAGGAAAAACTGTTTTTT | CASSVATGLEEKLFF
. | TRBJ2-5 | TRBV5-6 | once | TGTGCCAGCAGCTTGGATTACAGGGCGGTGGAGACCCAGTACTTC | CASSLDYRAVETQYF
TRBD2 | TRBJ2-1 | TRBV7-9 | . | TGTGCCAGCAGTCCCCAGGGGACTAGCGGGGGGGCTGGCAATGAGCAGTTCTTC | CASSPQGTSGGAGNEQFF
. | TRBJ1-5 | TRBV6-4 | . | TGTGCCAGCAGTGAAGCAGGGGCCTATAGCAATCAGCCCCAGCATTTT | CASSEAGAYSNQPQHF
TRBD2 | TRBJ2-3 | TRBV18 | . | TGTGCCAGCTCACCACCTTCTAGCGGGGGTACAGATACGCAGTATTTT | CASSPPSSGGTDTQYF
TRBD1 | TRBJ1-5 | TRBV5-8 | . | TGTGCCAGCAGCTCCACGGGGACAGATCAGCCCCAGCATTTT | CASSSTGTDQPQHF
TRBD1 | TRBJ2-3 | TRBV7-9 | . | TGTGCCAGCAGCTTAGTGGGACAGGGGAGGGCAGATACGCAGTATTTT | CASSLVGQGRADTQYF
. | TRBJ2-1 | TRBV4-1 | once | TGCGCCAGCAGCCAATCATCTGACCGGGATTTCAATGAGCAGTTCTTC | CASSQSSDRDFNEQFF
TRBD1 | TRBJ2-7 | TRBV6-6 | . | TGTGCCAGCAGCTCTACGTATGACAGGGGATCCTACGAGCAGTACTTC | CASSSTYDRGSYEQYF
. | TRBJ1-6 | TRBV30 | . | TGTGCCTGCCGACGGAGAAATTCACCCCTCCACTTT | CACRRRNSPLHF
TRBD2 | TRBJ2-1 | TRBV16 | . | TGTGCCAGCAGCTTTGGACTAGCGGGGGGGTCCTACAATGAGCAGTTCTTC | CASSFGLAGGSYNEQFF
. | TRBJ1-5 | TRBV11-2 | . | TGTGCCAGCAGCTTAGCCGAAAATCAGCCCCAGCATTTT | CASSLAENQPQHF
. | TRBJ2-3 | TRBV28 | once | TGTGCCAGCAGTTTATGGTCAGGGGGCACAGATACGCAGTATTTT | CASSLWSGGTDTQYF
. | TRBJ2-3 | TRBV15 | . | TGTGCCACCAGCAGAACCCCGGACGTTCGGGTGGATACGCAGTATTTT | CATSRTPDVRVDTQYF
TRBD1 | TRBJ1-2 | TRBV13 | once | TGTGCCAGCACCCTTGGGACAGGGGGTGGCTACACCTTC | CASTLGTGGGYTF
. | TRBJ2-7 | TRBV2 | . | TGTGCCAGCAGTGAAGCAGCCTCCTACGAGCAGTACTTC | CASSEAASYEQYF
TRBD1 | TRBJ1-2 | TRBV11-2 | . | TGTGCCAGCAGCTTAGGGACAGGGGTGGGTGGCTACACCTTC | CASSLGTGVGGYTF
. | TRBJ1-1 | TRBV6-5 | . | TGTGCCAGCAGATTCCCAGGGAACACTGAAGCTTTCTTT | CASRFPGNTEAFF
TRBD1 | TRBJ1-1 | TRBV29-1 | once | TGCAGCGCGTTAGGACAGGGGAAAGGCGGGAACACTGAAGCTTTCTTT | CSALGQGKGGNTEAFF
TRBD2 | TRBJ2-1 | TRBV4-2 | . | TGTGCCAGCAGCCAAGATGTTACTAGCGGGGGCCGATCCTACAATGAGCAGTTCTTC | CASSQDVTSGGRSYNEQFF
TRBD1 | TRBJ1-2 | TRBV3-1/TRBV3-2 | . | TGTGCCAGCAGCCAACAGAGGGACAGAATTAACTATGGCTACACCTTC | CASSQQRDRINYGYTF
. | TRBJ2-3 | TRBV9 | . | TGTACCAGCAGCCCAACGCAGCGCCCCTCGGATACGCAGTATTTT | CTSSPTQRPSDTQYF
. | TRBJ2-2 | TRBV19 | once | TGTGCCAGTAGCGTTAGGACAGTTTTGAACACCGGGGAGCTGTTTTTT | CASSVRTVLNTGELFF
TRBD2 | TRBJ2-1 | TRBV29-1 | large | TGCAGCGTTTTAGTCGGGACTAGCGGGGGGGGAACTTACAATGAGCAGTTCTTC | CSVLVGTSGGGTYNEQFF
TRBD1 | TRBJ2-3 | TRBV5-1 | once | TGCGCCAGCAGGGAGGGGACAGGGACCGCAGATACGCAGTATTTT | CASREGTGTADTQYF
. | TRBJ2-5 | TRBV11-2 | . | TGTGCCAGCAACTTTCAGGGACCGGAGACCCAGTACTTC | CASNFQGPETQYF
TRBD2 | TRBJ2-7 | TRBV7-2 | . | TGTGCCAGCAGCTTAGTTCCTAGCGGGGGGAGTAGCGCCTACGAGCAGTACTTC | CASSLVPSGGSSAYEQYF
. | TRBJ1-1 | TRBV7-2 | . | TGTGCCAGCAGCTTATTCAATATGAACACTGAAGCTTTCTTT | CASSLFNMNTEAFF
TRBD2 | TRBJ2-1 | TRBV28 | . | TGTGCCAGCAGTCTCCTTTTTTCCGGGGGGAAATACAATGAGCAGTTCTTC | CASSLLFSGGKYNEQFF